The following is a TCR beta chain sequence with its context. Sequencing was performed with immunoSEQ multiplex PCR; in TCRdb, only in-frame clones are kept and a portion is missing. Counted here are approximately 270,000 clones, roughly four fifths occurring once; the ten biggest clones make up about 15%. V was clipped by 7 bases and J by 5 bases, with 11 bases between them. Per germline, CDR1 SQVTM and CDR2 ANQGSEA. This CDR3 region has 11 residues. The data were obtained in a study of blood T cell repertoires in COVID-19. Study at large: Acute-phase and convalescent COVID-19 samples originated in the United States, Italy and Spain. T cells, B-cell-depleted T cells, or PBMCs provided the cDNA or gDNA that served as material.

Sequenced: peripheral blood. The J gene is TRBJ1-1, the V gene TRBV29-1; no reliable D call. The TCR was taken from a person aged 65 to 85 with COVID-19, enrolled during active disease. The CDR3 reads CSAADGTEAFF. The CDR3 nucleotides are TGCAGCGCGGCCGACGGGACTGAAGCTTTCTTT.